Listed here is a single T cell receptor beta chain. Produced via immunoSEQ multiplex PCR; TCRdb's table is partial and in-frame only. The profile shows 65,000 to 70,000 clones, 65% to 90% of them singletons. The CDR3 is made up of 14 amino acids. With 4 bases removed from V and 4 bases from J, the gap between germline ends came to 13 bases. Germline assignment: CDR1 SEHNR and CDR2 FQNEAQ (reference sequence). The data stem from a study of T cell responses to AZD1222 COVID-19 vaccine. The chain couples TRBV7-9 to TRBJ1-2; a possible D gene is TRBD1 (6 bases). This specimen was peripheral blood, taken on day 0 of AZD1222 vaccination. The sequence came from an adult in good health. CDR3 loop: CASSSRGDSYGYTF. The CDR3 region has the DNA TGTGCCAGCAGCTCGAGGGGGGACTCCTATGGCTACACCTTC.